This entry is about one TCR beta chain. Its antigen is unidentified. This specimen belongs to a study of T cells in localized non-small cell lung cancer. Study results and limitations: Heterogeneity within the tumor remains possible, as just one region underwent sequencing. The study found T cell clonality highest in uninvolved adjacent lung, above tumor.

Assay used: immunoSEQ multiplex PCR; TCRdb lists only in-frame clones, some missing. The profile covers over 45,000 clones, with around 87% appearing a single time and about 15% taken by the ten largest. This CDR3 comprises 15 residues. V gave up 2 bases and J gave up 4 bases, with 15 bases separating them. The germline CDR1 and CDR2 sequences are KGHSH and LQKENI. This clonotype originated in a female donor with stage II lung adenocarcinoma. This sample comprised PBMCs, obtained before any cancer treatment. The V call is TRBV18, the J call TRBJ2-7; a possible D gene is TRBD1 (5 bases). DNA for the CDR3: TGTGCCAGCTCACCATCAGGGTCCCTGAATTACGAGCAGTACTTC. It specifies CASSPSGSLNYEQYF.